This T cell receptor beta chain came from a study of cytomegalovirus exposure and HLA in healthy donors. Whole-study results and caveats: Common viral pathogens seemed to be connected with several of the most significant clusters, according to a later analysis.

The CDR3 consists of 12 residues. The V and J ends lost 0 bases and 10 bases respectively, with 9 bases between them. The germline V gene encodes CDR1 MNHNS and CDR2 SASEGT. The donors (healthy individuals) were bone marrow donors. To note about this clone: Its antigen is unidentified.

The PCR made use of 60 Vbeta and 13 Jbeta primers. Using immunoSEQ multiplex PCR, the repertoire was profiled, and TCRdb retains in-frame clones only, with some absent. The sample has around 170,000 clones, 81% seen once. The genes are TRBV6-1 and TRBJ2-5; D not resolved. Sequencing used PBMCs. This sequence was found in a man aged 50 to 60 in good health and CMV-seronegative. This chain's CDR3 is CASSEAPVDQYF. CDR3 DNA sequence: TGTGCCAGCAGTGAAGCTCCAGTTGACCAGTACTTC.